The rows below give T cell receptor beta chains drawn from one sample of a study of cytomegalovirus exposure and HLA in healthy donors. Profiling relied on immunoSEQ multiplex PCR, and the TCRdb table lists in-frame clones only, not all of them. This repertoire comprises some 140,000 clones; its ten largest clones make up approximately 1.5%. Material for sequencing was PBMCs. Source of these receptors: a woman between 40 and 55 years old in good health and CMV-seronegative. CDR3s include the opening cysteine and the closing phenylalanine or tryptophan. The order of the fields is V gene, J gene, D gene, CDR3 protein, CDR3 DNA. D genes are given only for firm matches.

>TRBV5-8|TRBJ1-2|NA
CASILGGPRTSGYTF
TGTGCCAGCATTCTGGGGGGTCCTAGAACTAGCGGCTACACCTTC
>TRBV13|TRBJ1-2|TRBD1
CASSLAAGGSNYGYTF
TGTGCCAGCAGCTTAGCCGCAGGGGGGTCTAACTATGGCTACACCTTC
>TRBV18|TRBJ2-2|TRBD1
CASSDWTGRNTGELFF
TGTGCCAGCTCAGACTGGACAGGGAGAAACACCGGGGAGCTGTTTTTT
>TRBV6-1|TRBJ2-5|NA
CASSALRGIQETQYF
TGTGCCAGCAGTGCCCTTCGGGGAATCCAAGAGACCCAGTACTTC
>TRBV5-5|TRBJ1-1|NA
CASSLVPDTEAFF
TGTGCCAGCAGCTTGGTCCCCGACACTGAAGCTTTCTTT
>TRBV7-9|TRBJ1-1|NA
CASSSLSMNTEAFF
TGTGCCAGCAGCTCCTTATCTATGAACACTGAAGCTTTCTTT
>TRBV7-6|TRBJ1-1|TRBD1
CASSSETGEMNTEAFF
TGTGCCAGCAGCTCCGAGACAGGGGAGATGAACACTGAAGCTTTCTTT
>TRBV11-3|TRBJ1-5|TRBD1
CASIRGPGDQPQHF
TGTGCCAGTATCAGGGGGCCTGGGGATCAGCCCCAGCATTTT
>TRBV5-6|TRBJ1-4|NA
CASSRTERSTNEKLFF
TGTGCCAGCAGTCGGACAGAAAGGTCCACTAATGAAAAACTGTTTTTT
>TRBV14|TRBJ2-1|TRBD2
CASSQLAGLAGVGGEQFF
TGTGCCAGCAGCCAACTCGCCGGACTAGCGGGGGTAGGTGGTGAGCAGTTCTTC
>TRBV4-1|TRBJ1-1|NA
CASSQVQLGWMVGTEAFF
TGCGCCAGCAGCCAAGTCCAGTTGGGCTGGATGGTCGGCACTGAAGCTTTCTTT
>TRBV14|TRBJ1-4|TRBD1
CASSHGTVNEKLFF
TGTGCCAGCAGCCACGGGACAGTTAATGAAAAACTGTTTTTT
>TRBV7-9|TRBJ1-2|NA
CASSSDSYGYTF
TGTGCCAGCAGCTCCGACTCCTATGGCTACACCTTC
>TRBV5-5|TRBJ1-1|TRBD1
CASSPPGTGNEAFF
TGTGCCAGCAGTCCACCCGGGACAGGGAATGAAGCTTTCTTT
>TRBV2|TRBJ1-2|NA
CASSPRDGYTF
TGTGCCAGCAGTCCCAGGGATGGCTACACCTTC
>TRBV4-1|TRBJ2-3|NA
CASSQEPPLRDTQYF
TGCGCCAGCAGCCAAGAACCCCCTCTGAGGGATACGCAGTATTTT
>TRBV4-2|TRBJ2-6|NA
CASSQSAQLSGSGANVLTF
TGTGCCAGCAGCCAGTCGGCCCAGCTCTCGGGCTCTGGGGCCAACGTCCTGACTTTC
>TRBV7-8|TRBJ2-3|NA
CASSSDLTDTQYF
TGTGCCAGCAGCTCGGACTTGACAGATACGCAGTATTTT
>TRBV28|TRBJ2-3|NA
CASSLKPNTDTQYF
TGTGCCAGCAGTTTAAAGCCTAACACAGATACGCAGTATTTT
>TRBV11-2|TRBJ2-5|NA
CASSHPGVQETQYF
TGTGCCAGCAGCCACCCAGGGGTCCAAGAGACCCAGTACTTC
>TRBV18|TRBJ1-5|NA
CASSPGANQPQHF
TGTGCCAGCTCACCAGGGGCAAATCAGCCCCAGCATTTT
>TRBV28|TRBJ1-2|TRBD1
CASSPLTQGVGYTF
TGTGCCAGCAGTCCTCTGACCCAGGGGGTAGGCTACACCTTC
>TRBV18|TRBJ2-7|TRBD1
CASSKTPGQGYEQYF
TGTGCCAGCTCAAAGACCCCGGGACAGGGTTACGAGCAGTACTTC
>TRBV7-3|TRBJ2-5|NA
CASSELLLEAQYF
TGTGCCAGCAGCGAGCTTCTATTGGAGGCCCAGTACTTC
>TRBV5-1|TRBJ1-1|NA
CASSWGGTEAFF
TGCGCCAGCAGCTGGGGGGGCACTGAAGCTTTCTTT
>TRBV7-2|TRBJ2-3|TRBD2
CASSLSQAGGPGDTQYF
TGTGCCAGCAGCTTAAGTCAAGCGGGGGGGCCAGGAGATACGCAGTATTTT
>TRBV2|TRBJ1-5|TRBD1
CASIPDRGGNQPQHF
TGTGCCAGCATCCCGGACAGGGGTGGCAATCAGCCCCAGCATTTT
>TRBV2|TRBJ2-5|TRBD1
CASSEARDRTETQYF
TGTGCCAGCAGTGAAGCAAGGGACAGGACCGAGACCCAGTACTTC
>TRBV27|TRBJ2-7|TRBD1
CASSGDRVSSYEQYF
TGTGCCAGCAGTGGGGACAGGGTGAGCTCCTACGAGCAGTACTTC
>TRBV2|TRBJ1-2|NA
CASGGATGNYGYTF
TGTGCCAGCGGGGGCGCCACAGGGAACTATGGCTACACCTTC
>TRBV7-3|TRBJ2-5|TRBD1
CASSPGQGDSTQYF
TGTGCCAGCAGCCCGGGACAGGGAGATAGTACCCAGTACTTC
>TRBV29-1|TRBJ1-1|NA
CSAKSGPPEAFF
TGCAGCGCCAAAAGCGGGCCCCCTGAAGCTTTCTTT
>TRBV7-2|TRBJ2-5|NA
CASSLGRASATQYF
TGTGCCAGCAGCTTAGGCCGGGCTAGCGCGACCCAGTACTTC
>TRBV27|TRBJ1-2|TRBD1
CASRRTGTDYGYTF
TGTGCCAGCAGACGTACCGGGACAGACTATGGCTACACCTTC
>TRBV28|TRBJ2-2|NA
CASSSGSTGELFF
TGTGCCAGCAGCTCGGGGTCCACCGGGGAGCTGTTTTTT
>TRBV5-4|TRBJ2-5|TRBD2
CASSPGTSEAQETQYF
TGTGCCAGCAGCCCAGGGACTAGCGAAGCCCAAGAGACCCAGTACTTC
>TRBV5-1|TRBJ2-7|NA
CASSGRITPSYEQYF
TGCGCCAGCAGCGGCAGGATAACTCCCTCCTACGAGCAGTACTTC
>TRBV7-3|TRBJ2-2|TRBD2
CASSPSRGRAGELFF
TGTGCCAGCAGCCCTAGTCGGGGGAGGGCCGGGGAGCTGTTTTTT
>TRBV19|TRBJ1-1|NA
CASSMTGPRNTEAFF
TGTGCCAGTAGTATGACAGGACCTAGGAACACTGAAGCTTTCTTT
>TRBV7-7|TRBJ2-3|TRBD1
CASSSGQGWTDTQYF
TGTGCTAGCAGCTCGGGACAGGGGTGGACAGATACGCAGTATTTT
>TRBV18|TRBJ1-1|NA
CASSPDRSGTEAFF
TGTGCCAGCTCACCCGACCGTTCGGGGACTGAAGCTTTCTTT
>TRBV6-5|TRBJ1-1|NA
CASRRSTEAFF
TGTGCCAGCAGGAGGTCCACTGAAGCTTTCTTT
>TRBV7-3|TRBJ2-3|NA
CASSLTGVGTDTQYF
TGTGCCAGCAGCTTAACCGGGGTTGGCACAGATACGCAGTATTTT
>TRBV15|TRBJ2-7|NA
CATSREGTGYEQYF
TGTGCCACCAGCAGAGAAGGAACAGGCTACGAGCAGTACTTC
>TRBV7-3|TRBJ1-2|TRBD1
CASSTGDSGYTF
TGTGCCAGCAGTACAGGGGACAGTGGCTACACCTTC
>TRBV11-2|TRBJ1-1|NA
CASSLSLQGYTEAFF
TGTGCCAGCAGCTTATCCCTACAGGGATATACTGAAGCTTTCTTT
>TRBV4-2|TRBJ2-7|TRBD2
CASSQDWGSGGKDEQYF
TGTGCCAGCAGCCAAGATTGGGGTAGCGGGGGAAAGGACGAGCAGTACTTC
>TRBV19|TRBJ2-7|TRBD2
CASSTGGYEQYF
TGTGCCAGTAGTACGGGGGGCTACGAGCAGTACTTC
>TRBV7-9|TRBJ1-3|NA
CASSPRRLVTGNTIYF
TGTGCCAGCAGCCCCCGTCGGCTAGTGACTGGAAACACCATATATTTT
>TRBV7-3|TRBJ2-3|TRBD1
CASSSPGGTQYF
TGTGCCAGCAGCTCCCCAGGGGGTACGCAGTATTTT
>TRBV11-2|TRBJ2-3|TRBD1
CASSSRTGGTDTQYF
TGTGCCAGCAGCTCTCGGACAGGGGGTACAGATACGCAGTATTTT
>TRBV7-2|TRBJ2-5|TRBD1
CASRPTGTVQETQYF
TGTGCCAGCAGACCAACCGGGACAGTTCAAGAGACCCAGTACTTC
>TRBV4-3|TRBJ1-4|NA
CASSQDPWGGGGNEKLFF
TGCGCCAGCAGCCAAGATCCTTGGGGAGGCGGGGGTAATGAAAAACTGTTTTTT
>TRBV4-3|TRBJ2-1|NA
CASSPAGGNNEQFF
TGCGCCAGCAGCCCAGCCGGGGGTAACAATGAGCAGTTCTTC
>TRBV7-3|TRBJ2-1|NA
CASSPTSTEDEQFF
TGTGCCAGCAGCCCGACGAGTACGGAGGATGAGCAGTTCTTC
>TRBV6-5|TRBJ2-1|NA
CASSYDSEQFF
TGTGCCAGCAGTTATGACTCAGAGCAGTTCTTC
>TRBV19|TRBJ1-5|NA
CATSPRSYSNQPQHF
TGTGCCACCTCCCCCCGGAGTTATAGCAATCAGCCCCAGCATTTT
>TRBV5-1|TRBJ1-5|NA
CASSLTGGTQPQHF
TGCGCCAGCAGCTTGACGGGGGGAACCCAGCCCCAGCATTTT